Here is one T cell receptor (beta chain) with its context. Its antigen specificity is not known. Being one base from a much bigger clone, this may be a read error. The conserved final phenylalanine or tryptophan is absent from the CDR3, which likely points to a read error. The entry originates in a study of immune heterogeneity within non-small cell lung tumors (dated 2018 in TCRdb). For the wider study: Histology comprised several squamous cell carcinomas, nine to ten non-squamous carcinomas and 1 tumor not otherwise specified. The study combined whole-exome sequencing, RNA-seq and TCR beta repertoire sequencing of multiple spatially distinct regions from each NSCLC tumor to examine intratumoral immune heterogeneity. TCR repertoires were analyzed from roughly 57 tumor loci of some 14 patients, whereas transcriptome data were available for only about 44 loci from approximately twelve patients. For mutant peptides 8 to 11 amino acids long, netMHCpan-3.0 predicted neoantigen binding to the HLA alleles of each patient. General conclusions and limits of the study: Within a patient, the same dominant CDR3B clonotypes appeared at multiple loci, but different tumor locations also contained unique high-frequency clones. High-frequency TCR beta clonotypes were largely distinct between individual patients. Local tumor mutational burden and local T-cell repertoire clonality had a statistically significant but moderate positive correlation (R about 0.37).

For the TCR template, genomic DNA was extracted from bulk tumor tissue, and 500 to 750 ng of gDNA was amplified for each sample. Multiple biopsies per primary tumor were taken during surgery, spaced as far apart as possible within the tumor mass. Patients in the study cohort, which was described as untreated, were newly diagnosed NSCLC cases going through curative surgery. Donors were approximately 15 newly diagnosed non-small cell lung cancer patients undergoing surgery with curative intent. A couple of independent pathologists examined the resected tumor masses. Only high-quality DNA and RNA samples were carried forward to sequencing. V is shortened by 3 bases, J by 7 bases, and the region joining them spans 16 bases. CDR1 and CDR2 (MNHNS, SASEGT) derive from the germline V gene. The CDR3 spans 14 residues, counting both ends. Only the CDR3 part of the read is kept: 42 bases, read in frame from the first base.

The TCR beta CDR3 region was amplified with a multiplex PCR system, in which a first round of 9 to 11 cycles was run using 32 V-gene forward and 13 J-gene reverse primers. The first PCR round used a QIAGEN Multiplex PCR Kit, and the primer sequences were filed in Chinese patent CN105087789A. A second PCR round added Illumina universal primers using the Phusion High-Fidelity PCR Kit. TCR libraries were paired-end sequenced at 151 bp read length on the Illumina HiSeq X Ten platform. The paper's processing steps were these. Cutadapt was used to discard reads without multiplex PCR primers, PEAR merged the read pairs, and MiXCR with default settings called the CDR3 regions. Shannon entropy measured repertoire diversity, while clonality was calculated as one minus the Shannon entropy divided by the ln of the count of productive unique sequences. A clonotype counted as a dominant or high-frequency T-cell clone when its frequency was 0.5% or higher. The public reads were quality trimmed at Q25 with fastp and then assembled into clones with MiXCR by TCRdb, keeping productive beta chains. Merged by CDR3 protein, the rows form single entries marked with the most common genes and DNA. TCRdb's processing, not the authors' own work, is the source of the V and J calls. The sample table holds about 21,000 distinct CDR3 sequences, of which about 30% were seen once. The top ten clonotypes cover roughly 4.3% of the sample.

The chain was built from TRBV6-1 and TRBJ2-7, with no confidently assigned D gene. The sample comprised lung tumor tissue. The TCR originated in a man aged 40-49 years with non-small cell lung cancer. The CDR3 region: CASSDGLEAEEQYL. The sequence in DNA is TGTGCCAGCAGTGACGGCCTTGAGGCAGAGGAGCAGTACCTC.